This T cell receptor beta chain was observed in a study of T cells in Graves' hyperthyroidism and ophthalmopathy. Study overall: Peripheral blood samples were taken at initial diagnosis, prior to any treatment.

On this clonotype itself: Its antigen is undetermined.

V lost 0 bases and J 2 bases, leaving 7 bases between the germline ends. Germline CDR1 MNHEY, CDR2 SVGAGI. This CDR3 has 14 amino acids. RNA transcripts served as the template for amplifying TCR beta CDR3 regions. HTBI primers were the set used in a first-round RT-PCR of the TCR CDR3. Using its own MiXCR run on the multiplex PCR reads, TCRdb lists one record per CDR3 protein. The table includes roughly 170,000 distinct CDR3 sequences, about 18% detected once. Broader study findings: Blood also carried most thyroid clonotypes expanded above 0.001.

V usage is TRBV6-5 and J usage is TRBJ2-5; D is ambiguous. The specimen was blood. The sequence was obtained from a woman aged 45-59 years with Graves' hyperthyroidism. CDR3 in amino acids: CASSYSRLQETQYF. The DNA of the CDR3 is TGTGCCAGCAGTTACTCGAGACTTCAAGAGACCCAGTACTTC.